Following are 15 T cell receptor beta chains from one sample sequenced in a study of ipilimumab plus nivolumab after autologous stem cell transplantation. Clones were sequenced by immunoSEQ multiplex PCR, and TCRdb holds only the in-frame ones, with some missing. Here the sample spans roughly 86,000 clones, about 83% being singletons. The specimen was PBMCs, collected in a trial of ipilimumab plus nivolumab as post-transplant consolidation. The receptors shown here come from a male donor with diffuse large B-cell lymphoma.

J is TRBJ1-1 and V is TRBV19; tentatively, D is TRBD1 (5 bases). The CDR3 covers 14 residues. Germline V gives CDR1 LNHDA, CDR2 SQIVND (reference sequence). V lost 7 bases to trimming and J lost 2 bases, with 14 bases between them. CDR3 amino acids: CASTPGRLNTEAFF. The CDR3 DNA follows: TGTGCCAGTACCCCGGGACGGCTAAACACTGAAGCTTTCTTT. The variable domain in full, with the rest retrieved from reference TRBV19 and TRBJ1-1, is DGGITQSPKYLFRKEGQNVTLSCEQNLNHDAMYWYRQDPGQGLRLIYYSQIVNDFQKGDIAEGYSVSREKKESFPLTVTSAQKNPTAFYLCASTPGRLNTEAFFGQGTRLTVV.

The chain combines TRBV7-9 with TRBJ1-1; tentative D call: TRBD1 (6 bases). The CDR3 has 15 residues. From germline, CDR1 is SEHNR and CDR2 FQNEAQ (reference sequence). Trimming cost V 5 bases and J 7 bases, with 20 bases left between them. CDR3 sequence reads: CASSKLPSQGHEAFF. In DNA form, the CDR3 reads TGTGCCAGCAGCAAGCTACCCAGTCAGGGGCATGAAGCTTTCTTT.

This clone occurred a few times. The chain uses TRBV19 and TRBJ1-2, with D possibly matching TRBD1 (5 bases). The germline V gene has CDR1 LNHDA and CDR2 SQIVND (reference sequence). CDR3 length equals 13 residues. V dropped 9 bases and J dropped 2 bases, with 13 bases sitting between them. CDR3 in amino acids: CASQLSGNYGYTF. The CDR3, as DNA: TGTGCCAGCCAACTGTCAGGGAACTATGGCTACACCTTC.

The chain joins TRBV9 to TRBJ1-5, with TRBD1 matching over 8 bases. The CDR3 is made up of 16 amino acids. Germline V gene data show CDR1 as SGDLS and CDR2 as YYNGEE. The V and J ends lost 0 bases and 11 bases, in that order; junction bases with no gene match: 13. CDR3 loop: CASSVGPGQDPRAQHF. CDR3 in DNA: TGTGCCAGCAGCGTAGGCCCGGGACAGGATCCTAGGGCCCAGCATTTT.

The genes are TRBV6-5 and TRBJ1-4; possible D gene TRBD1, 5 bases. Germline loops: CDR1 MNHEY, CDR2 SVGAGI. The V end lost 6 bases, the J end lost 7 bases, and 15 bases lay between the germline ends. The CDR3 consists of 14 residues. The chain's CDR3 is CASSLGTVFEKLFF. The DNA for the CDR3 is TGTGCCAGCAGCCTCGGGACGGTTTTTGAAAAACTGTTTTTT.

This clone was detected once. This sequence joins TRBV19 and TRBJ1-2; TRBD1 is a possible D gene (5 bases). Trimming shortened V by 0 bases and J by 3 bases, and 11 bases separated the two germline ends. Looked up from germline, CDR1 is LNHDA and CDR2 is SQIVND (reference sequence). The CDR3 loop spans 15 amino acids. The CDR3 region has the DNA TGTGCCAGTAGTATAGAGGGACCCAGGGACTATGGCTACACCTTC. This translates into CASSIEGPRDYGYTF. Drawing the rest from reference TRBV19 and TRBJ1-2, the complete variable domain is DGGITQSPKYLFRKEGQNVTLSCEQNLNHDAMYWYRQDPGQGLRLIYYSQIVNDFQKGDIAEGYSVSREKKESFPLTVTSAQKNPTAFYLCASSIEGPRDYGYTFGSGTRLTVV.

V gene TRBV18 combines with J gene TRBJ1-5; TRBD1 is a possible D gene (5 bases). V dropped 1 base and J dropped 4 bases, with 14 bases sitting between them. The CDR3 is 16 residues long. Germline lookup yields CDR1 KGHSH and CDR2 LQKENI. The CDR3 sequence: CASSPQTESTNQPQHF. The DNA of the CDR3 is TGTGCCAGCTCACCACAGACAGAATCCACTAATCAGCCCCAGCATTTT.

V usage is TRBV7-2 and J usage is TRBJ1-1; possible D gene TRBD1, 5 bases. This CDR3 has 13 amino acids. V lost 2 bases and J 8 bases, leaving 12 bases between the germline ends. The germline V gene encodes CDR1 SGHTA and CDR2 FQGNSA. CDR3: CASSLSVQGEAFF. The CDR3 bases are TGTGCCAGCAGCTTATCGGTCCAGGGAGAAGCTTTCTTT. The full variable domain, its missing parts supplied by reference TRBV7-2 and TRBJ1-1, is GAGVSQSPSNKVTEKGKDVELRCDPISGHTALYWYRQSLGQGLEFLIYFQGNSAPDKSGLPSDRFSAERTGGSVSTLTIQRTQQEDSAVYLCASSLSVQGEAFFGQGTRLTVV.

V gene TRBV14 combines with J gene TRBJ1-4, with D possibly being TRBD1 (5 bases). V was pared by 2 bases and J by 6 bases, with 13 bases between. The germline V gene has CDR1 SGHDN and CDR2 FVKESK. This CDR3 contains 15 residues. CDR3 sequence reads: CASSQRGDDYEKLFF. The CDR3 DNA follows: TGTGCCAGCAGCCAACGCGGGGACGATTATGAAAAACTGTTTTTT.

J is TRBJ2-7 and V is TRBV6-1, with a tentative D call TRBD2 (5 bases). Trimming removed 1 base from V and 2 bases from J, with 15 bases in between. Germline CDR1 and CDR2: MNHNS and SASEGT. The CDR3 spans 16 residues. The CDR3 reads CASSEGGLGWPYEQYF. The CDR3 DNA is TGTGCCAGCAGTGAAGGCGGGTTAGGATGGCCCTACGAGCAGTACTTC.

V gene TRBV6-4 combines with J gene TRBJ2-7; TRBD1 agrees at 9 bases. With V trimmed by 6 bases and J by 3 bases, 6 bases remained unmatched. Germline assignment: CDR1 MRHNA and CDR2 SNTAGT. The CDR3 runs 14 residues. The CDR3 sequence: CASRGQGRYYEQYF. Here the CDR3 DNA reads TGTGCCAGCAGGGGACAGGGTCGCTACTACGAGCAGTACTTC.

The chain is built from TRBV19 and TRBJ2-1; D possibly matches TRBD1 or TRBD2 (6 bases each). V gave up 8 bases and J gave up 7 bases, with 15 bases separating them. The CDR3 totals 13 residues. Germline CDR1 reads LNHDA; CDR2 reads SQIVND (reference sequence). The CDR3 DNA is TGTGCCAGTGCGTCGACAGGAGGGAATGAGCAGTTCTTC. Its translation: CASASTGGNEQFF.

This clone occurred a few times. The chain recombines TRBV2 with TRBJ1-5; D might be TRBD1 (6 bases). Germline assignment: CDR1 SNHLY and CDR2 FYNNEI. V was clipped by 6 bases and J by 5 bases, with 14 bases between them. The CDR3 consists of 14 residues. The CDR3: CASSPRGFDQPQHF. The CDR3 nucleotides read TGTGCCAGCAGCCCAAGGGGGTTCGATCAGCCCCAGCATTTT.

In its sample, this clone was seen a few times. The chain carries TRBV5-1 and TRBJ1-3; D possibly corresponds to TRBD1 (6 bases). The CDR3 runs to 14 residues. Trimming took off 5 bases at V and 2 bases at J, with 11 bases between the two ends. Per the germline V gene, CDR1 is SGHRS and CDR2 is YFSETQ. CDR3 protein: CASREGHAGNTIYF. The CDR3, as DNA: TGCGCCAGCAGAGAGGGACACGCTGGAAACACCATATATTTT.

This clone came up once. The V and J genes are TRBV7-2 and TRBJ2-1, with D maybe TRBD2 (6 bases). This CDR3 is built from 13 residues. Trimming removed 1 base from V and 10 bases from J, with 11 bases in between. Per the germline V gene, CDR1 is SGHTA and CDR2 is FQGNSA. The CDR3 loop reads CASSLGGGLEQFF. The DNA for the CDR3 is TGTGCCAGCAGCTTAGGAGGCGGACTAGAGCAGTTCTTC.